A selection of T cell receptor beta chains follows, all from one sample in a study of T cells in pancreatic ductal adenocarcinoma. Sequenced by immunoSEQ multiplex PCR; TCRdb stores in-frame clones only, minus some. The table lists over 7,500 clones, nearly 90% of them singletons, with roughly 3.2% in the top ten. Material for sequencing was PBMCs. These receptors were taken from a human donor with pancreatic ductal adenocarcinoma. The CDR3 runs from the conserved cysteine through the conserved F or W. A D gene is named only where the DNA matches it firmly. Size values are once, few and many counts, or a class for expanded clones, and some rows have none.

D gene	clone size	J gene	V gene	CDR3 protein	CDR3 DNA
-	-	TRBJ2-1	TRBV6-5	CASSYSYSYYNEQFF	TGTGCCAGCAGTTACTCTTACAGCTACTACAATGAGCAGTTCTTC
-	-	TRBJ2-2	TRBV9	CASSVAQINTGELFF	TGTGCCAGCAGCGTAGCTCAGATAAACACCGGGGAGCTGTTTTTT
TRBD1	-	TRBJ1-2	TRBV10-3	CAISESLRGQGVYGYTF	TGTGCCATCAGTGAGTCTTTGAGGGGACAGGGGGTCTATGGCTACACCTTC
TRBD2	-	TRBJ2-3	TRBV5-1	CASSPRSGGPSTDTQYF	TGCGCCAGCAGCCCCCGTAGCGGGGGGCCGAGCACAGATACGCAGTATTTT
TRBD2	-	TRBJ2-5	TRBV6-5	CASSRGLAGLETQYF	TGTGCCAGCAGTCGCGGACTAGCGGGGTTAGAGACCCAGTACTTC
-	-	TRBJ2-1	TRBV11-2	CASSLVAGTLGEQFF	TGTGCCAGCAGCTTAGTCGCGGGGACCCTCGGTGAGCAGTTCTTC
TRBD1	-	TRBJ2-1	TRBV28	CASSAGTGGVEQFF	TGTGCCAGCAGTGCTGGGACAGGGGGCGTTGAGCAGTTCTTC
TRBD1	-	TRBJ1-4	TRBV19	CASSSGQGDDEKLFF	TGTGCCAGTAGTAGCGGACAGGGGGACGATGAAAAACTGTTTTTT
-	-	TRBJ2-1	TRBV6-5	CASSYSQRNNEQFF	TGTGCCAGCAGTTATTCACAGCGGAACAATGAGCAGTTCTTC
-	-	TRBJ2-5	TRBV10-3	CAISVSLAGGETQYF	TGTGCCATCAGTGTCAGCCTCGCCGGGGGAGAGACCCAGTACTTC
TRBD2	-	TRBJ2-1	TRBV2	CATRLAGNNEQFF	TGTGCCACTAGACTAGCGGGGAACAATGAGCAGTTCTTC
TRBD1	-	TRBJ2-6	TRBV5-4	CASSSYGGTGSSGANVLTF	TGTGCCAGCAGCTCTTACGGAGGGACAGGGAGCTCTGGGGCCAACGTCCTGACTTTC
TRBD2	once	TRBJ2-5	TRBV11-3	CASGVIRGGETQYF	TGTGCCAGCGGGGTAATACGGGGGGGAGAGACCCAGTACTTC
-	-	TRBJ1-3	TRBV28	CASSGQGSGAGNTIYF	TGTGCCAGCAGTGGCCAGGGGTCGGGCGCTGGAAACACCATATATTTT
TRBD2	-	TRBJ2-4	TRBV10-3	CAIGGRAENIQYF	TGTGCCATCGGCGGGAGGGCCGAGAACATTCAGTACTTC
TRBD1	-	TRBJ2-7	TRBV29-1	CSAADRATYEQYF	TGCAGCGCCGCGGACAGGGCGACCTACGAGCAGTACTTC
TRBD1	-	TRBJ1-2	TRBV27	CASSIRGYNYGYTF	TGTGCCAGCAGCATCAGGGGGTATAACTATGGCTACACCTTC
TRBD2	once	TRBJ2-4	TRBV2	CASRPSGSPNIQYF	TGTGCCAGCAGGCCTAGCGGGAGTCCGAACATTCAGTACTTC
TRBD1	-	TRBJ2-5	TRBV11-2	CASSLGGQGIYQETQYF	TGTGCCAGCAGCTTAGGGGGACAGGGGATCTACCAAGAGACCCAGTACTTC
-	-	TRBJ2-2	TRBV11-2	CASSSARVGGPNTGELFF	TGTGCCAGCAGCTCCGCCCGGGTAGGAGGGCCGAACACCGGGGAGCTGTTTTTT
TRBD2	-	TRBJ2-7	TRBV5-1	CASSWGRVLHEQYF	TGCGCCAGCAGCTGGGGGAGGGTTCTCCACGAGCAGTACTTC
TRBD2	-	TRBJ2-1	TRBV7-3	CASSLRAGGSYNEQFF	TGTGCCAGCAGCTTACGGGCGGGGGGTTCGTACAATGAGCAGTTCTTC
-	-	TRBJ2-5	TRBV11-2	CASSLGSQETQYF	TGTGCCAGCAGCTTAGGTAGCCAAGAGACCCAGTACTTC
-	-	TRBJ2-2	TRBV5-1	CASTPRGTTDTGELFF	TGCGCCAGCACCCCACGGGGGACGACGGACACCGGGGAGCTGTTTTTT
-	-	TRBJ2-5	TRBV29-1	CSVDRNQETQYF	TGCAGCGTTGACAGGAACCAAGAGACCCAGTACTTC
-	-	TRBJ2-2	TRBV28	CASSFLGADTGELFF	TGTGCCAGCAGTTTCTTGGGGGCCGACACCGGGGAGCTGTTTTTT
-	few	TRBJ1-2	TRBV6-6	CASSYESYGYTF	TGTGCCAGCAGTTACGAGAGTTATGGCTACACCTTC
TRBD1	-	TRBJ2-7	TRBV7-6	CASSLNLGQGGYEQYF	TGTGCCAGCAGCCTTAACCTCGGACAGGGGGGCTACGAGCAGTACTTC
-	-	TRBJ1-2	TRBV28	CASRDGGLDGYTF	TGTGCCAGCAGGGACGGGGGGTTGGATGGCTACACCTTC
-	-	TRBJ1-1	TRBV19	CASSNTGEAFF	TGTGCCAGTAGTAATACAGGTGAAGCTTTCTTT
TRBD2	-	TRBJ2-7	TRBV19	CASTPSGSSYEQYF	TGTGCCAGTACCCCTAGCGGGAGCTCCTACGAGCAGTACTTC
TRBD1	-	TRBJ1-6	TRBV9	CASSGPGQDYNSPLHF	TGTGCCAGCAGCGGTCCGGGACAGGACTATAATTCACCCCTCCACTTT
-	-	TRBJ2-1	TRBV13	CASSLGRGLSYNEQFF	TGTGCCAGCAGCTTAGGCCGGGGACTCTCCTACAATGAGCAGTTCTTC
-	-	TRBJ1-5	TRBV5-5	CASSLGPSPPQHF	TGTGCCAGCAGCTTGGGGCCGTCTCCTCCCCAGCATTTT
-	-	TRBJ2-7	TRBV6-6	CASSYSATSSYEQYF	TGTGCCAGCAGTTACTCCGCAACGAGCTCCTACGAGCAGTACTTC
-	once	TRBJ2-7	TRBV5-1	CASSLDTHSYEQYF	TGCGCCAGCAGCTTGGACACCCACTCCTACGAGCAGTACTTC
TRBD1	once	TRBJ2-3	TRBV10-3	CAIRPDDRADTQYF	TGTGCCATCAGGCCCGATGACAGGGCCGATACGCAGTATTTT
TRBD2	once	TRBJ2-5	TRBV10-3	CATRTSGNQETQYF	TGTGCCACCCGGACTAGCGGTAACCAAGAGACCCAGTACTTC
-	-	TRBJ2-3	TRBV11-3	CASSLVSGRVTRTDTQYF	TGTGCCAGCAGCTTAGTCTCCGGCAGGGTGACTCGAACAGATACGCAGTATTTT
-	-	TRBJ1-3	TRBV6-1	CASTTRSSGNTIYF	TGTGCCAGCACGACCCGGAGCTCCGGAAACACCATATATTTT
TRBD2	few	TRBJ2-3	TRBV4-1	CASSQDGVAGNTQYF	TGCGCCAGCAGCCAAGATGGGGTAGCGGGAAACACGCAGTATTTT
TRBD2	-	TRBJ2-7	TRBV14	CASSGLAYEQYF	TGTGCCAGCAGCGGACTAGCCTACGAGCAGTACTTC
TRBD1	-	TRBJ2-2	TRBV15	CATSPTGFNTGELFF	TGTGCCACCAGTCCGACAGGGTTTAACACCGGGGAGCTGTTTTTT
-	once	TRBJ2-5	TRBV28	CASSEASVETQYF	TGTGCCAGCAGCGAAGCAAGCGTAGAGACCCAGTACTTC
-	-	TRBJ1-2	TRBV7-9	CASSPVAGVYYGYTF	TGTGCCAGCAGCCCGGTTGCAGGGGTTTACTATGGCTACACCTTC
-	once	TRBJ2-5	TRBV7-2	CASSFRHRVQETQYF	TGTGCCAGCAGCTTTAGACACAGGGTCCAAGAGACCCAGTACTTC
-	-	TRBJ1-6	TRBV30	CAWTLRGSPNSPLHF	TGTGCCTGGACTTTAAGAGGCAGCCCAAATTCACCCCTCCACTTT